This T cell receptor (beta chain) was documented in a study of CXCR3-negative and CXCR3-positive naive CD8 T cells (dated by TCRdb to about 2019). With regard to the full study: In total, about 150 million TRB reads were obtained, which works out to roughly 1.5 +/- 0.3 million reads per library. Naive subsets from several donors and memory cells from 3 donors were included in the TRBV-TRBJ cluster analysis. Diversity and physicochemical repertoire analyses were performed on about a dozen donors pooled from two independent experiments. Study-level results and caveats: Freshly isolated PBMCs were used for most assays because CXCR3 expression went down partially after cryopreservation. Comparably high repertoire diversity was found in both naive subsets, whereas much lower repertoire diversity was found in memory CD8+ T cells. Surface CD5, linked to self-reactivity in mice, was comparable between naive subsets; TCR interaction strength was therefore also inferred from TRB CDR3 physicochemical properties. TRBV-TRBJ usage was similar between naive CXCR3-negative and CXCR3-positive cells from the same donor, while memory cells showed distinct patterns.

Notes on this clonotype: Its target antigen remains unknown.

The sample was run on a NextSeq 550. The Human TCR Profiling Kit (MiLaboratory) was used to prepare UMI-labeled 5' RACE TRB cDNA libraries. The full amount of extracted RNA was used for cDNA synthesis, and the full amount of resulting cDNA was used for PCR amplification. Libraries were prepared in parallel using an identical number of PCR cycles. As for the original processing: With a requirement of at least two reads per UMI, MIGEC and MiXCR extracted about 57,000 +/- 9,900 unique UMI-labeled TRB cDNA molecules per library. An average of approximately 40,000 +/- 10,000 functional in-frame TRB CDR3 nucleotide clonotypes without stop codons was found per library. After downsampling to 5000 UMI-labeled TRB molecules per sample, diversity metrics such as normalized Shannon-Wiener and Chao1 were calculated in VDJtools. VDJtools was used to calculate clonotype-size-weighted physicochemical properties of the central five CDR3 residues, namely interaction energy, strength, volume and Kidera factor 4. After reprocessing by TCRdb, each CDR3 protein sequence is one entry, and no DNA is given. The V and J calls, along with clone size, are taken from TCRdb and not from the paper's own processing. The sample's clone listing holds around 52,000 distinct CDR3 sequences. Roughly a quarter of the sample belongs to the ten largest clones.

For every CD8+ T cell subset, over 250,000 cells were flow-sorted straight into RLT lysis buffer, and each subset was sorted in triplicate. Peripheral blood mononuclear cells were isolated from buffy coats using standard density gradient centrifugation. Total RNA was extracted from sorted cells with an RNeasy Mini Kit. Including the terminal cysteine and phenylalanine, the CDR3 comprises 14 residues. No DNA has been recorded. The specimen was memory CD8+ T cells from blood. The sample's cell subset or site label is to be understood as: conventional CD8+ memory T cells (TMEM), sorted as controls. The clonotype was recovered from a human donor in good health. Some clones in this sample may be carry-over from other donors' samples. The chain joins TRBV12-3 or TRBV12-4 to TRBJ1-1; no DNA is available, so the TRBD1 call from TCRdb remains unchecked. This receptor has the CDR3 CASSFGGRDLEAFF.